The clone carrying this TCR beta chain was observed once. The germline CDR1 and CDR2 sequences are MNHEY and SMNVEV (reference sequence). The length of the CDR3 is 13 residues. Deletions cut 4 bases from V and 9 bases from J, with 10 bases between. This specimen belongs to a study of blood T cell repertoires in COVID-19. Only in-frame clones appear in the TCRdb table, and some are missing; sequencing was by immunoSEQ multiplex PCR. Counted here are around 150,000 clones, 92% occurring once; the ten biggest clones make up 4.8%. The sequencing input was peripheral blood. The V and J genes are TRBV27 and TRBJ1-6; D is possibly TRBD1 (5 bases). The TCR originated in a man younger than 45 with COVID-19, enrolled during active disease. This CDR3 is CASSSGFVSPLHF. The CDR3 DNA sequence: TGTGCCAGCAGTTCAGGGTTTGTTTCACCCCTCCACTTT.